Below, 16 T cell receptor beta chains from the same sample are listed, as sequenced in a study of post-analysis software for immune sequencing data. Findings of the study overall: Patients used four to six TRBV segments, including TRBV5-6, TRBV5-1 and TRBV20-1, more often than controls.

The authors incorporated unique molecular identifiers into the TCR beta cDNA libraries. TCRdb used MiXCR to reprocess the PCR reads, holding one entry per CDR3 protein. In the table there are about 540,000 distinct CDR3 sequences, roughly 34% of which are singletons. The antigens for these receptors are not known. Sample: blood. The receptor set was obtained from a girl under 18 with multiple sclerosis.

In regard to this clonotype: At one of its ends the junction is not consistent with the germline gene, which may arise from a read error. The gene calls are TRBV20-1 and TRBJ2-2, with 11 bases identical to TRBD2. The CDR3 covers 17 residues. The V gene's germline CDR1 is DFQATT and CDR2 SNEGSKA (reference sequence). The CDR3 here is CSAKGLAGGLKAGGLFF. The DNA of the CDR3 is TGCAGTGCCAAAGGGTTAGCGGGGGGGCTTAAAGCCGGGGGGCTGTTTTTT.

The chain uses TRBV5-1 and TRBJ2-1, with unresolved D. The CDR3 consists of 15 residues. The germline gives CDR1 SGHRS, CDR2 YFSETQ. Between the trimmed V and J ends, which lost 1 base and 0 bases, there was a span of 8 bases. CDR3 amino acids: CASSLWATSYNEQFF. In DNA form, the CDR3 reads TGCGCCAGCAGCTTGTGGGCTACCTCCTACAATGAGCAGTTCTTC.

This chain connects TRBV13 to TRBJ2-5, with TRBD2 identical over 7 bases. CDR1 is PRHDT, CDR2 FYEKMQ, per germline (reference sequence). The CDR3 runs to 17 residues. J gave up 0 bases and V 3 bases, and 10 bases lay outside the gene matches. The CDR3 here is CASSFLGLAENQETQYF. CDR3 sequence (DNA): TGTGCCAGCAGCTTCCTTGGGCTAGCGGAGAACCAAGAGACCCAGTACTTC.

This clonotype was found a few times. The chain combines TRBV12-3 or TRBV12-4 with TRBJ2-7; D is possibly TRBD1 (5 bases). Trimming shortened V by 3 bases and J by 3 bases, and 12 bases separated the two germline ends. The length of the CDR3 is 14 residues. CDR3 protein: CASSLGAGLYEQYF. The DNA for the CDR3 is TGTGCCAGCAGTTTGGGTGCAGGGCTCTACGAGCAGTACTTC.

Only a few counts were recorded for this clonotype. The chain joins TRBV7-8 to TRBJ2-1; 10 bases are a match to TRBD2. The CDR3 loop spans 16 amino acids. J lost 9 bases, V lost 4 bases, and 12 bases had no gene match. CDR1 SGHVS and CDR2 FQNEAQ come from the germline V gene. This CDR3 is CASSSLAGAQISEQFF. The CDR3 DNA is TGTGCCAGCAGCTCCCTAGCGGGGGCCCAAATAAGTGAGCAGTTCTTC.

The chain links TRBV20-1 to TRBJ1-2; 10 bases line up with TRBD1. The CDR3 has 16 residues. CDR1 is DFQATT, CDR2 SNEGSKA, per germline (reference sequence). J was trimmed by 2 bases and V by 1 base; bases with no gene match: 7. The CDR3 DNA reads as TGCAGTGCTAGAGTTGGGACAGGGGCTTCCAACTATGGCTACACCTTC. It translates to CSARVGTGASNYGYTF.

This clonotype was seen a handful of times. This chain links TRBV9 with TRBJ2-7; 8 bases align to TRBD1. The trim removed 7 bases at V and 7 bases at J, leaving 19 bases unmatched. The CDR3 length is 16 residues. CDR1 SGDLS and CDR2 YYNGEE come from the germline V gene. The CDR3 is CASSANGVQGAEEQYF. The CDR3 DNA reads TGTGCCAGCTCCGCGAACGGGGTGCAGGGGGCTGAAGAGCAGTACTTC.

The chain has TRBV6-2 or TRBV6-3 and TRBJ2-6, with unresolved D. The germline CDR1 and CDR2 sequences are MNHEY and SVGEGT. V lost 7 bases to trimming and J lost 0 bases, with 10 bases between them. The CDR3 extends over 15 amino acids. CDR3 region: CASIPTASGANVLTF. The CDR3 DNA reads TGTGCCAGCATCCCAACAGCCTCTGGGGCCAACGTCCTGACTTTC.

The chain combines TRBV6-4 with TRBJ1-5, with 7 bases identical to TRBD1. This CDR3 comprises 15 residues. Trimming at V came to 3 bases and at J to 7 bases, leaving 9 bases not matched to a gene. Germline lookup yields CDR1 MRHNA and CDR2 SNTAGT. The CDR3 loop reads CASSESGQEPQPQHF. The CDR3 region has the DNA TGTGCCAGCAGTGAGTCAGGACAGGAGCCACAGCCCCAGCATTTT.

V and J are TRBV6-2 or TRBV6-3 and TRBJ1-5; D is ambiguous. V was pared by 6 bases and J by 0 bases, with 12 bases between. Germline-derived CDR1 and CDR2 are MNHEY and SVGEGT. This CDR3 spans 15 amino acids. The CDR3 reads CASRGGRTSNQPQHF. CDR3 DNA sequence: TGTGCCAGCAGGGGAGGCCGGACTAGCAATCAGCCCCAGCATTTT.

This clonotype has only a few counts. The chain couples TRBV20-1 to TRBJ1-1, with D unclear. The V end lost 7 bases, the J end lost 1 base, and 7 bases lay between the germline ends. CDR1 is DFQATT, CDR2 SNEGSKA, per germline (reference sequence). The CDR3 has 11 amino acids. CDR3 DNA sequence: TGCAGTGTGCGGGCGAACACTGAAGCTTTCTTT. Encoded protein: CSVRANTEAFF.

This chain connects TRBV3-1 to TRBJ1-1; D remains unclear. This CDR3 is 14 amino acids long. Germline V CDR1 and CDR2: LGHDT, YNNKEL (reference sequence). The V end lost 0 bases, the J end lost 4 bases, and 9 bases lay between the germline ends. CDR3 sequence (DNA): TGTGCCAGCAGCCAAGATATGACGGGCACTGAAGCTTTCTTT. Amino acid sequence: CASSQDMTGTEAFF.

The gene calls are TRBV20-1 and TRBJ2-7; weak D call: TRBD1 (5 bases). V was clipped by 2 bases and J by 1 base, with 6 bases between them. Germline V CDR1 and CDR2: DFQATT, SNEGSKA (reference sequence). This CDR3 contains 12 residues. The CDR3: CSARRQSYEQYF. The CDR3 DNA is TGCAGTGCTAGACGACAGTCCTACGAGCAGTACTTC.

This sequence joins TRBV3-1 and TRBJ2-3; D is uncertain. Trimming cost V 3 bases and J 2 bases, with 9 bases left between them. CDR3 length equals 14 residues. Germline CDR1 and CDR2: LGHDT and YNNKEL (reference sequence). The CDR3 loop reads CASSQGSATDTQYF. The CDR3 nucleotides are TGTGCCAGCAGCCAGGGTTCGGCCACAGATACGCAGTATTTT.

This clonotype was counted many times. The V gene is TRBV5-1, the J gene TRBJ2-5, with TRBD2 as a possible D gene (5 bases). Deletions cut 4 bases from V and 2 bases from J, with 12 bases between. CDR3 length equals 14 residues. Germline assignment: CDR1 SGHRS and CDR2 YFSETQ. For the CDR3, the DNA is TGCGCCAGCAGCCTATTATCGGGACAAGAGACCCAGTACTTC. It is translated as CASSLLSGQETQYF.

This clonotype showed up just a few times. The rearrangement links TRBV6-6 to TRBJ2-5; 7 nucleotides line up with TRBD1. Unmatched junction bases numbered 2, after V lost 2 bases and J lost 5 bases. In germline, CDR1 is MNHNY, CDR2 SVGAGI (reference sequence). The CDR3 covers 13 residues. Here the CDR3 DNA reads TGTGCCAGCAGTTACAGGGGGCCGGAGACCCAGTACTTC. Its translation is CASSYRGPETQYF.